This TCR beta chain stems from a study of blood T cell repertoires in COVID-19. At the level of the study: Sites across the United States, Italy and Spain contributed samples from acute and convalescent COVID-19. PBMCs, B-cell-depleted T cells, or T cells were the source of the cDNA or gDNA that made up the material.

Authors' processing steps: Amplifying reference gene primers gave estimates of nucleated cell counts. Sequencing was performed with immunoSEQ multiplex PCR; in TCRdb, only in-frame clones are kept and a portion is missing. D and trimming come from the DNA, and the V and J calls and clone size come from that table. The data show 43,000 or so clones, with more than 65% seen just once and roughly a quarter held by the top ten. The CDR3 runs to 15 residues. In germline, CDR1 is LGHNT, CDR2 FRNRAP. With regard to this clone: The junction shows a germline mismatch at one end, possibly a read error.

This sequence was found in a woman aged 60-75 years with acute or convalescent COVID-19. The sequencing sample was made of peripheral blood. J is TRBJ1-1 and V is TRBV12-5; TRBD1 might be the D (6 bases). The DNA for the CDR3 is TGTGCTAGTGGTTTGTTTGACAGGAGGAACGCTGAAGCTTTCTTT. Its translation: CASGLFDRRNAEAFF.